This T cell receptor (beta chain) derives from a study of human T cells and chemical hapten exposure (dated by TCRdb to the early 2020s). Context from the whole study: For sensitization, 2% DPC in acetone was applied to a roughly 2 cm by roughly 2 cm area of upper inner arm skin. Alopecia areata with under or over 50% scalp involvement, alopecia totalis and alopecia universalis were represented in the patient cohort, which was mostly female. Blood for TCR sequencing was provided by twenty-nine alopecia patients at one to four time points (pre-sensitization, 2, 6 and 24 weeks). The libraries were sequenced as a pool, and the TCR yield per sample differed mostly because of small variations in library volumes within the pool. Blood samples were taken from patients before sensitization (week 0) and at 2, 6 and about 24 weeks after DPC sensitization. Peripheral blood TCR repertoire changes were tracked in vivo in alopecia patients during primary and secondary sensitization to the hapten diphenylcyclopropenone (DPC). Patch testing on the upper back used Finn chambers containing 0.01% DPC, with scoring done after 6 days according to International Contact Dermatitis Research Group standards. Patients additionally received weekly therapeutic DPC doses to the scalp throughout the approximately 25-week study period. Study-wide findings and limitations: The number of PT1 expanded TCRs positively correlated with patch test score, significant at thresholds 8, 16 and 32 but not 4. After repeated subsampling, the strength of the expansion versus patch-test correlation and the threshold at which it became significant changed. Because all patients had alopecia, a presumed autoimmune disease, the immune response of the patients might differ from that of healthy individuals. DPC sensitization did not change the number of TCRs with a frequency above 1 in 1000, and there was no evidence of changes in global repertoire structure. Expanded TCRs formed significantly more large CDR3 similarity clusters than pre-sensitization or healthy control sets, consistent with antigen-driven responses.

Receptor amplification or capture employed RACE. TCRdb names NextSeq 500 as the instrument used. During library preparation, unique molecular identifiers were attached to individual cDNA molecules so that TCRs could be counted quantitatively and reproducibly. From each blood RNA sample, both TCR alpha and TCR beta chains were sequenced. From the authors' description of their analysis: Samples had a median of about 96,000 TCRs, with a range from roughly 20,000 to 700,000. The Decombinator software suite was used to annotate V, J and CDR3 in the TCR reads. Every sample was subsampled to the same number of TCRs (28,000) for the PS versus PT1 abundance plots. Expanded TCRs were defined as absent before sensitization and observed at least eight times at the 2-week time point. TCRdb ran its own pipeline on the public reads, namely fastp trimming at Q25 and MiXCR clone calling, and kept in-frame beta chains. Each CDR3 protein appears once, grouped with its most common genes and DNA. The V and J calls were determined by TCRdb, not by the authors. The sample data list under 450,000 distinct CDR3 sequences, and about 6% of these were observed just once. Approximately 5.4% of the sample lies in the top ten.

Looking up the germline V gene (reference sequence) yields CDR1 SGHKS and CDR2 YYEKEE. Measured from the cysteine to the phenylalanine, the CDR3 is 15 residues long. The kept DNA is CDR3 alone, 45 bases in frame from the first base. V drops 6 bases and J drops 2 bases, leaving 17 bases in between. In this sample, this clonotype turned up many times. What antigen it recognizes has not been identified. Base qualities are not recorded, but no much larger clone differs from it by a single base. What this sample's time point label stands for: patch test 2, 6 weeks after DPC sensitization. What the treatment or condition label conveys for this sample: therapeutic diphenylcyclopropenone sensitization with weekly scalp DPC. At each patch-test visit, blood was drawn before the patch test was applied. Patients were eligible if aged 18 to 70, diagnosed with alopecia and judged suitable for DPC therapy, and pregnant patients were excluded. Total RNA was extracted from unfractionated whole blood that had been collected in Tempus Blood RNA tubes.

The V and J segments used are TRBV5-5 and TRBJ1-2; the D gene remains uncertain. The sample here was whole blood, taken in connection with sensitization to the hapten diphenylcyclopropenone (DPC). The receptor was isolated from a woman between 18 and 29 years old with alopecia areata. Some clones in this sample may be carry-over from other donors' samples. CDR3 region: CASTPSDSGNYGYTF. In nucleotide form, the sequence is TGTGCCAGCACCCCCAGCGACTCGGGGAACTATGGCTACACCTTC.